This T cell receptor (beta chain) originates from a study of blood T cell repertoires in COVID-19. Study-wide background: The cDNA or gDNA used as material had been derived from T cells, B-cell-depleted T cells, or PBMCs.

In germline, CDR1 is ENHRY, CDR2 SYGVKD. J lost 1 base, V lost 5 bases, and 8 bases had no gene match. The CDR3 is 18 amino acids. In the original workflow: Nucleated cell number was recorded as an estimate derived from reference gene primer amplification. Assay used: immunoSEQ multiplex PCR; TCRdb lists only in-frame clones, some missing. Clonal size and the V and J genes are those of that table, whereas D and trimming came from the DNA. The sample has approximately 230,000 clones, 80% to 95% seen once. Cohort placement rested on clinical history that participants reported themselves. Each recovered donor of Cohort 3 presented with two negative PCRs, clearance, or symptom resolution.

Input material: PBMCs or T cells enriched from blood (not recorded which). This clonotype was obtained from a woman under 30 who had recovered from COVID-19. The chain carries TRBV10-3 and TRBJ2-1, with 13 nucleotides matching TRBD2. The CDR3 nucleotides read TGTGCCATCAGTTCGCGGACTAGCGGGGGCCTTTCCTACAATGAGCAGTTCTTC. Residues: CAISSRTSGGLSYNEQFF.